The clone carrying this T cell receptor beta chain was detected only a few times. One entry per CDR3 protein results from TCRdb running MiXCR on the 5' RACE reads. The table has more than 300,000 distinct CDR3 sequences, 9.5% to 12% seen once. The CDR3 length is 14 residues. V lost 0 bases, J lost 6 bases, and 10 bases lay in between. In germline, CDR1 is SGHDT, CDR2 YYEEEE. This sample was taken from a study of T cells after yellow fever vaccination. The rearrangement links TRBV5-6 to TRBJ2-1; D call uncertain. The clonotype comes from a man younger than 35 who received the YFV17D yellow fever vaccine. This specimen was CD4+ T cells sorted from PBMCs, taken 45 days after the yellow fever booster vaccination. The CDR3 protein is CASSLGSGVNEQFF. The CDR3 coding sequence is TGTGCCAGCAGCTTGGGGAGTGGGGTCAATGAGCAGTTCTTC.